The rows below give T cell receptor beta chains drawn from one sample of a study of T cell changes during pregnancy in multiple sclerosis. Profiling relied on immunoSEQ multiplex PCR, and the TCRdb table lists in-frame clones only, not all of them. Among 35,000 to 55,000 clones, 88% were seen once, and the ten largest hold over 5%. This specimen consisted of CD8+ T cells from peripheral blood mononuclear cells, obtained after pregnancy. All receptors derive from a female donor in good health, enrolled as a control in a pregnancy study. Both conserved end residues are part of each CDR3. A D gene is named only where the DNA matches it firmly. Expanded clones are given a class, and other clones once, few, many or no size at all.

TRBJ2-3 - TRBV7-9 - TGTGCCAGCAGCTTGGGGCCAACAGATACGCAGTATTTT CASSLGPTDTQYF
TRBJ1-6 TRBD1 TRBV4-3 - TGCGCCAGCAGCCAAAGATGGGGACAGGGGGAAGTGGATAATTCACCCCTCCACTTT CASSQRWGQGEVDNSPLHF
TRBJ1-5 - TRBV5-5 - TGTGCCAGCAGCTTGGTCGGGAATCAGCCCCAGCATTTT CASSLVGNQPQHF
TRBJ2-7 TRBD1 TRBV28 - TGTGCCAGCAGCCTGGGACAGGGTGGCTACGAGCAGTACTTC CASSLGQGGYEQYF
TRBJ1-1 - TRBV9 - TGTGCCAGCAGCGTAGAGCTGGGAACCGGGACAAAGAACACTGAAGCTTTCTTT CASSVELGTGTKNTEAFF
TRBJ1-2 TRBD1 TRBV28 once TGTGCCAGCAGCCCGACAGGGGGCCGGGATGGCTACACCTTC CASSPTGGRDGYTF
TRBJ1-1 - TRBV5-1 - TGCGCCAGCAGCTTGGACAGGGTCACTGAAGCTTTCTTT CASSLDRVTEAFF
TRBJ2-5 - TRBV7-6 - TGTGCCAGCAGTGAGGTCCTGTTACAAGAGACCCAGTACTTC CASSEVLLQETQYF
TRBJ1-2 - TRBV15 - TGTGCCACGCGCCTTGGGGGGGATCCCTATGGCTACACCTTC CATRLGGDPYGYTF
TRBJ1-5 - TRBV19 - TGTGCCAGTAGTATCGTCAGGGAGGTGGATCAGCCCCAGCATTTT CASSIVREVDQPQHF
TRBJ2-2 - TRBV4-1 once TGCGCCAGCAGCCGAGAGAGGAACACCGGGGAGCTGTTTTTT CASSRERNTGELFF
TRBJ1-1 TRBD1 TRBV9 - TGTGCCAGCAGCGCACAGACAGGGATGAACACTGAAGCTTTCTTT CASSAQTGMNTEAFF
TRBJ2-3 TRBD1 TRBV18 - TGTGCCAGCTCCTCCGGACAGGAGACCACAGATACGCAGTATTTT CASSSGQETTDTQYF
TRBJ1-5 - TRBV27 - TGTGCCAGCAGTACCGGGGTCTATCAGCCCCAGCATTTT CASSTGVYQPQHF
TRBJ2-7 TRBD1 TRBV5-6 - TGTGCCAGCAGCGGGACAGGGCCCACGGGGGAGCAGTACTTC CASSGTGPTGEQYF
TRBJ1-2 TRBD1 TRBV19 - TGTGCCAGTAGTATCCCGGGACAGTCTAACTATGGCTACACCTTC CASSIPGQSNYGYTF
TRBJ2-1 - TRBV4-3 once TGCGCCAGCAGCCGAAGGGGGGGCGGGTACAATGAGCAGTTCTTC CASSRRGGGYNEQFF
TRBJ1-5 - TRBV2 - TGTGCCAGCAGTGCCGGGTACGTGACTCAGCCCCAGCATTTT CASSAGYVTQPQHF
TRBJ2-1 TRBD2 TRBV11-2 - TGTGCCAGCAGCGTCGGGACTAGCAATGAGCAGTTCTTC CASSVGTSNEQFF
TRBJ1-5 TRBD1 TRBV7-9 few TGTGCCAGCAGCTCCGGGACAGGGGGCTCTCAGCCCCAGCATTTT CASSSGTGGSQPQHF
TRBJ2-3 - TRBV7-9 - TGTGCCAGCAGCTTAGCTCCGGGAACAGATACGCAGTATTTT CASSLAPGTDTQYF
TRBJ2-1 TRBD1 TRBV6-1 - TGTGCCAGCAGTGAATTTGTAGGACAGGGGTACAATGAGCAGTTCTTC CASSEFVGQGYNEQFF
TRBJ1-5 - TRBV28 - TGTGCCAGCAGTTTCCTGACAGGCAATCAGCCCCAGCATTTT CASSFLTGNQPQHF
TRBJ2-3 - TRBV7-3 - TGTGCCAGCAGCCGTACAGGTGCTAGCACAGATACGCAGTATTTT CASSRTGASTDTQYF
TRBJ2-7 TRBD2 TRBV6-1 - TGTGCCAGCAGTGAAGCGCCCCGGGAGGGCTCCTACGAGCAGTACTTC CASSEAPREGSYEQYF
TRBJ2-1 - TRBV21-1 - TGTGCCAGCAGGACTAGCGGGGACAATGAGCAGTTCTTC CASRTSGDNEQFF
TRBJ2-7 TRBD2 TRBV10-2 few TGCGCCAGCAGTGTCCCGACTAGCGGGGGTTACGAGCAGTACTTC CASSVPTSGGYEQYF
TRBJ2-1 TRBD1 TRBV2 - TGTGCCACAACCAGGGGGAATGAGCAGTTCTTC CATTRGNEQFF
TRBJ2-7 - TRBV6-5 - TGTGCCAGCAGTTACCCGGACGAGCAGTACTTC CASSYPDEQYF
TRBJ2-1 TRBD1 TRBV6-5 - TGTGCCAGCAGCCTCAAGACAGGGTCTGAGCAGTTCTTC CASSLKTGSEQFF
TRBJ1-5 - TRBV6-5 - TGTGCCAGCAGTATACAGGGAAATCAGCCCCAGCATTTT CASSIQGNQPQHF
TRBJ1-3 - TRBV18 - TGTGCCAGCTCACCAGACACGGGAGGAAACACCATATATTTT CASSPDTGGNTIYF
TRBJ2-4 - TRBV7-3 - TGTGCCAGCAGCTCGCAAGGGGGCATTCAGTACTTC CASSSQGGIQYF
TRBJ1-1 TRBD1 TRBV5-1 - TGCGCCAGCAGCCATACAGGGGGCGAAAGCACTGAAGCTTTCTTT CASSHTGGESTEAFF
TRBJ2-3 TRBD1 TRBV13 - TGTGCCAGCAGCGTAATAATGCACCGGACAGGGGAGGGTGAAGATACGCAGTATTTT CASSVIMHRTGEGEDTQYF
TRBJ2-3 TRBD2 TRBV5-4 - TGTGCCAGCATGCCCGCGGGGGGGCCGACAGATACGCAGTATTTT CASMPAGGPTDTQYF
TRBJ2-7 - TRBV5-1 - TGCGCCAGCAGCTTGGCCGAGGGTGGCGAGCAGTACTTC CASSLAEGGEQYF
TRBJ1-2 - TRBV14 - TGTGCCAGCAGCCAAGATCGATCCGGACACCACCTCTATGGCTACACCTTC CASSQDRSGHHLYGYTF
TRBJ2-5 TRBD2 TRBV7-2 - TGTGCCAGCAGCTTACCCTATACTAGCGCCGAGACCCAGTACTTC CASSLPYTSAETQYF
TRBJ2-7 TRBD2 TRBV4-3 - TGCGCCAGCAGCCTAAACGGGGGGGGCGAGCAGTACTTC CASSLNGGGEQYF
TRBJ2-1 - TRBV7-9 - TGTGCCAGCAGCACCGACAGGCTTGAGCAGTTCTTC CASSTDRLEQFF
TRBJ1-4 TRBD1 TRBV9 once TGTGCCAGCAGCGCGGAGGGACAGGGGAGGAATGAAAAACTGTTTTTT CASSAEGQGRNEKLFF
TRBJ1-1 TRBD1 TRBV7-9 - TGTGCCAGCAGCTTAGGACTCCGACAGGGCGAGGAGGCTGAAGCTTTCTTT CASSLGLRQGEEAEAFF
TRBJ2-3 TRBD2 TRBV5-5 - TGTGCCAGCAGCCTATTAGCGGGGGGCAACACAGATACGCAGTATTTT CASSLLAGGNTDTQYF
TRBJ1-1 - TRBV6-4 - TGTGCCAGCAGCGCCAGGGCGAACACTGAAGCTTTCTTT CASSARANTEAFF
TRBJ2-3 TRBD2 TRBV7-3 - TGTGCCAGCAGCTTAGGTTTGGAGCGGGGGGGCCAGTATGTAGATACGCAGTATTTT CASSLGLERGGQYVDTQYF
TRBJ2-5 - TRBV19 - TGTGCCAGTAGTATGGGGATAGGGGGGGCTACCCAAGAGACCCAGTACTTC CASSMGIGGATQETQYF
TRBJ2-3 - TRBV27 - TGTGCCAGCAGTTTATTGTCCACAGGGTGGGACACAGATACGCAGTATTTT CASSLLSTGWDTDTQYF
TRBJ2-3 TRBD1 TRBV4-2 few TGTGCCAGCAGCCAAGATCGGACAGGGGGTACAGATACGCAGTATTTT CASSQDRTGGTDTQYF
TRBJ2-2 TRBD1 TRBV7-6 - TGTGCCAGCAGCCCTGACAGGGGGCGGTCGGCCGGGGAGCTGTTTTTT CASSPDRGRSAGELFF
TRBJ2-7 - TRBV14 - TGTGCCAGCAGCCAAGATCCAGGGGCCCGCACCTACGAGCAGTACTTC CASSQDPGARTYEQYF
TRBJ2-2 TRBD1 TRBV28 - TGTGCCAGCAGCCTAAGGGGACAGTTGCATGGCACCGGGGAGCTGTTTTTT CASSLRGQLHGTGELFF
TRBJ2-5 - TRBV28 - TGTGCCAGCCATGGACAGATCCAAGAGACCCAGTACTTC CASHGQIQETQYF